This TCR beta chain was obtained from a study of blood T cells in healthy people across ages (dated by TCRdb to the mid-2010s). Looking at the study overall: In model experiments, template switching captured roughly one uniquely barcoded TCR beta cDNA molecule for every two T cells. The study measured age-related changes in TCR beta repertoire diversity using deep sequencing normalized with unique cDNA molecular identifiers. Donors were grouped into four age groups: young (average roughly 16 years), middle-aged (under 40), aged (roughly 62) and long-lived (82). To avoid experimental bias, donors of different ages were distributed randomly across sequencing lanes. For two donors (one aged 18 to 30 and one aged 80 or older), the study analyzed two additional independent replicas of 1 million unique cDNA reads from the same blood draw.

Donors were a few dozen systemically healthy Caucasian individuals from Russia aged roughly 6 to 100 years. Each donor gave about 10 milliliters of peripheral blood, drawn into EDTA-treated Vacutainer tubes. Ficoll-Paque density-gradient centrifugation was used to isolate PBMCs, with at least 6.5 million per sample. Trizol reagent was used to extract total RNA from the PBMCs, yielding at least 6 micrograms per sample. Naive CD45RAhigh/CD27high T cell percentages were measured by flow cytometry on a PBMC aliquot from every donor. Library prep was done by 5' RACE. Sequencing instrument: Illumina HiSeq 2500. A second PCR of roughly 7 to 11 cycles was performed with a sample-barcoded 5' primer and a J-beta primer mix. Each TCR beta cDNA molecule received a unique molecular identifier from a template-switch 5' adaptor carrying 12 random nucleotides. At least 3 million CDR3-containing paired-end reads were obtained from each sample. All of the RNA was converted into first-strand cDNA using the Mint cDNA synthesis kit, with a TRBC-specific oligonucleotide serving as the primer. Following uracil-DNA glycosylase treatment, all cDNA underwent a first 18-cycle PCR with the universal primers M1SS and BC2_uni_R. The published analysis was carried out like this. Each sample was normalized by randomly selecting 1 million high-quality reads, each carrying a distinct molecular identifier. Instead of being binned into consensus sequences, reads that shared molecular identifiers were thrown out. MiTCR, run with a Q25 quality threshold and the strictest error-elimination algorithm, handled CDR3 identification, clonotype clustering and error correction. A nonparametric unseen species model with Euler transformation was used to estimate lower-bound total TCR beta diversity. TCRdb reworked the public reads: Q25 trimming with fastp, MiXCR clone assembly, productive beta chains retained. Every CDR3 protein is listed once, alongside the most common genes and DNA of its rows. The V and J calls here are based on TCRdb, not the publication. The sample records over 950,000 distinct CDR3 sequences, 35% to 40% of which are singletons. The ten largest clones capture around 12% of the sample.

CDR1 and CDR2, per the germline V gene, are LGHNA and YNFKEQ. Ends trimmed: V by 0 bases, J by 4 bases; bases unmatched to a gene: 11. The CDR3 numbers 18 residues from cysteine through phenylalanine. CDR3 DNA is the only sequence kept; it has 54 bases, read in frame from the first base. About this clonotype itself: Its antigen remains undetermined. Base quality data are lacking; no much larger clone is found one base away.

The paper's findings and limits, for the study overall: Donor CMV infection status was unknown, potentially confounding age-related changes in expanded clonotypes. As age increased, observed TCR beta diversity per million T cells dropped in a roughly linear way, and a significant reduction was already evident by age approximately 40. The percentage of naive T cells measured by flow cytometry correlated strongly with observed TCR beta diversity. Since profiling was done on bulk unsorted PBMCs, naive and antigen-experienced compartments could not be conclusively compared. Estimates of total diversity based on one million sequenced T cells were regarded as lower bounds and as underestimates. Compared with the aged group, more naive CD4+ T cells, fewer expanded clones and increased TCR diversity were shown by the long-lived group, suggesting age selection.

The sample was blood. This clonotype was sampled from a man aged 18 to 29 in good health. The V gene is TRBV4-2 and the J gene is TRBJ2-3; 9 bases in between match TRBD2. CDR3 region: CASSQEWGGGAHADTQYF. The nucleotide sequence is given as TGTGCCAGCAGCCAAGAATGGGGCGGGGGGGCCCACGCAGATACGCAGTATTTT.